The T cell receptor (beta chain) described here comes from a study of cytomegalovirus exposure and HLA in healthy donors. Regarding the study as a whole: Associated with HLA alleles at 0.05 false discovery rate in a later analysis were 16,951 TCR beta sequences. The HLA-A and HLA-B alleles of most subjects were reportedly predicted accurately from TCR beta sequences. Apart from CMV serostatus, no immune exposure information was available.

Notes on this clone: Its antigen remains unidentified. Sequence at one end of the junction differs from germline and may be a read error.

The CDR3 loop spans 13 amino acids. Per germline, CDR1 SEHNR and CDR2 FQNEAQ (reference sequence). The PCR made use of 60 Vbeta and 13 Jbeta primers. Sequencing used immunoSEQ multiplex PCR; TCRdb keeps in-frame clones, though not all of them. The data show about 230,000 clones, just over 75% seen once. The receptor was derived from an older woman in good health and CMV-seropositive. The chain carries TRBV7-9 and TRBJ2-7, with D tentatively TRBD1 (5 bases). The sequenced sample was PBMCs. CDR3 coding DNA: TGTTCCAGCAGCTTTGCAGGGTCCTACGAGCAGTACTTC. This gives the protein CSSSFAGSYEQYF.